What follows describes a single T cell receptor beta chain. The antigen remains unidentified. The V end lost 3 bases, the J end lost 8 bases, and 4 bases lay between the germline ends. CDR3 length: 11 residues. Germline V CDR1 and CDR2: SEHNR, FQNEAQ (reference sequence). Data came from immunoSEQ multiplex PCR; TCRdb stores just in-frame clones and leaves some out. Of approximately 150,000 clones in the sample, less than 95% are singletons; the top ten hold 1.1% to 1.5%. This entry is derived from a study of T cell responses to AZD1222 COVID-19 vaccine. Study observations and caveats: Unmutated regions of variants are reportedly targeted by nearly half of spike-specific TCRs. Without day 14 samples, only post-peak T cell repertoires were studied. Spike-specific TCR breadth and depth rose after two AZD1222 doses.

The specimen comprised peripheral blood, sampled on day 0 of AZD1222 vaccination. This sequence joins TRBV7-9 and TRBJ2-2; D is uncertain. The TCR comes from an adult in good health. In DNA form, the CDR3 reads TGTGCCAGCAGCTTTAAGGGGGAGCTGTTTTTT. Amino acid sequence: CASSFKGELFF.